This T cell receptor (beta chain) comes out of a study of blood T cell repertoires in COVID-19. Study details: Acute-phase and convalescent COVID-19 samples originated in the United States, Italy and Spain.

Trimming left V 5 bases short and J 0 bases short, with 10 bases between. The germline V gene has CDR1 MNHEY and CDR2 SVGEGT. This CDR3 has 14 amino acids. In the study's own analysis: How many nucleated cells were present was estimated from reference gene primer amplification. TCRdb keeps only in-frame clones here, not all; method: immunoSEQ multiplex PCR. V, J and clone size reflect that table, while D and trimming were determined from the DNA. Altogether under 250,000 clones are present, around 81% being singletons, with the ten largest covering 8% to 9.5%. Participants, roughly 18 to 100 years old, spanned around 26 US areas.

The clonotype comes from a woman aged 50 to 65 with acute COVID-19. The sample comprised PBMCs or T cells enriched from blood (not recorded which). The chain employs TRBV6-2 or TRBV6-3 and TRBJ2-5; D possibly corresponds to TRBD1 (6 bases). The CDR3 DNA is TGTGCCAGCAGTCTGGGACACCACCAAGAGACCCAGTACTTC. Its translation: CASSLGHHQETQYF.